This T cell receptor beta chain was obtained from a study of identical twins. Deletions cut 4 bases from V and 1 base from J, with 14 bases between. The germline V gene encodes CDR1 SGHRS and CDR2 YFSETQ. This CDR3 has 15 residues. TCRdb re-called the 5' RACE reads through MiXCR, storing one row per CDR3 protein. The data contain over 500,000 distinct CDR3 sequences, 22% of them singletons. This clonotype was seen only a few times. The data also belong to a second study, concerning T cells expressing NK-cell markers. That publication notes: Most of the eight sequenced donors tested HCMV-seropositive; one tested seronegative.

The chain carries TRBV5-1 and TRBJ1-1; D remains ambiguous. This TCR came from a woman younger than 35 in good health. The sequencing input was CD4+ T cells sorted from blood. DNA of the CDR3: TGCGCCAGCAGCCCCAACTCGGGCAAGAACACTGAAGCTTTCTTT. This gives the protein CASSPNSGKNTEAFF.